These 17 T cell receptor beta chains were all obtained from the same sample, sequenced in a study of T cells of healthy individuals listed by TCRdb under 2018. Library preparation used 5' RACE. The instrument given in TCRdb is Illumina MiSeq. In TCRdb, the public reads were trimmed at Q25 with fastp and aligned with MiXCR, with productive beta chains retained. Rows are unified per CDR3 protein, each entry keeping the most common DNA and genes. Within this sample are about 96,000 distinct CDR3 sequences, with 17% of them counted one time only. The biggest ten clones account for approximately 5.7% of the sample. These receptors were taken from a human donor in good health.

The chain is built from TRBV24-1 and TRBJ2-7, with D perhaps matching TRBD1 (5 bases). CDR1 and CDR2 from the germline V gene are KGHDR and SFDVKD. The V end lost 2 bases, the J end lost 6 bases, and 16 bases lay between the germline ends. The CDR3 runs to 15 residues. CDR3 coding DNA: TGTGCCACCAGTGATTCGCGTCAGGGATTGAGCGAGCAGTACTTC. Its translation is CATSDSRQGLSEQYF.

This clonotype was detected a few times. Here the CDR3 omits its conserved ending phenylalanine or tryptophan, so a read error is the likely source. It is unclear where the CDR3 begins or ends on the DNA, so no DNA is shown, and the CDR3 is as TCRdb lists it. The V gene is TRBV4-2, the J gene TRBJ2-7; the tabulated D call, TRBD1, remains unverified against the DNA. Per the germline V gene, CDR1 is LGHNA and CDR2 is YNFKEQ. The CDR3 length is 13 residues, termini included. CDR3 sequence: CASSQEIGLTPLL.

The genes are TRBV20-1 and TRBJ1-5; D call uncertain. The CDR3 length is 13 residues. Looked up from germline, CDR1 is DFQATT and CDR2 is SNEGSKA (reference sequence). Trimming left V 3 bases short and J 4 bases short, with 10 bases between. The DNA of the CDR3 is TGCAGTGCTAGTGGACTTATTAATCAGCCCCAGCATTTT. Protein sequence: CSASGLINQPQHF.

This clonotype occurred a few times. The V gene is TRBV30, the J gene TRBJ1-5; D call uncertain. The CDR3 totals 12 residues. Germline V gene sequence: CDR1 GTSNPN, CDR2 SVGIG (reference sequence). Trimming removed 1 base at V and 3 bases at J, with 4 bases between. The CDR3 loop reads CAWSDYNQPQHF. The CDR3 bases are TGTGCCTGGAGTGACTACAATCAGCCCCAGCATTTT. The complete variable domain, with remaining parts taken from reference TRBV30 and TRBJ1-5, reads SQTIHQWPATLVQPVGSPLSLECTVEGTSNPNLYWYRQAAGRGLQLLFYSVGIGQISSEVPQNLSASRPQDRQFILSSKKLLLSDSGFYLCAWSDYNQPQHFGDGTRLSIL.

The chain links TRBV20-1 to TRBJ1-2, with 7 bases lining up with TRBD1. The CDR3 has 18 amino acids. CDR1 is DFQATT, CDR2 SNEGSKA, per germline (reference sequence). CDR3 loop: CSADGPGTADSSDYGYTF. CDR3 bases: TGCAGCGCAGATGGACCCGGGACAGCTGATAGTTCCGACTATGGCTACACCTTC.

This clonotype appeared a few times. The rearrangement links TRBV4-3 to TRBJ1-3; unclear D gene. Trimming removed 3 bases from V and 0 bases from J, with 12 bases in between. From germline, CDR1 is LGHNA and CDR2 YSLEER. This CDR3 contains 16 residues. CDR3: CASSQGNGGSGNTIYF. The CDR3 DNA sequence: TGCGCCAGCAGCCAGGGGAACGGAGGCTCTGGAAACACCATATATTTT.

V usage is TRBV6-1 and J usage is TRBJ2-7, with 8 bases identical to TRBD2. In germline, CDR1 is MNHNS, CDR2 SASEGT. The ends lost 6 bases at V and 2 bases at J; junction bases unmatched: 6. The CDR3 is made up of 14 amino acids. Here the CDR3 reads CASRSSGSAYEQYF. DNA for the CDR3: TGTGCCAGCAGGTCCAGCGGGAGCGCCTACGAGCAGTACTTC.

The chain recombines TRBV7-8 with TRBJ2-1; D unclear. The CDR3 extends over 15 amino acids. Germline V gene data show CDR1 as SGHVS and CDR2 as FQNEAQ. V lost 5 bases and J 0 bases, leaving 11 bases between the germline ends. The CDR3 reads CASSLTRSSYNEQFF. The CDR3, as DNA: TGTGCCAGCAGCCTCACACGGAGCTCCTACAATGAGCAGTTCTTC. Together with reference TRBV7-8 and TRBJ2-1, the CDR3 gives the full variable domain: GAGVSQSPRYKVAKRGQDVALRCDPISGHVSLFWYQQALGQGPEFLTYFQNEAQLDKSGLPSDRFFAERPEGSVSTLKIQRTQQEDSAVYLCASSLTRSSYNEQFFGPGTRLTVL.

This clonotype was counted only a few times. The rearrangement joins TRBV28 to TRBJ1-2, with 9 bases aligning to TRBD1. The ends lost 7 bases at V and 1 base at J; junction bases unmatched: 7. Germline CDR1 reads MDHEN; CDR2 reads SYDVKM. This CDR3 spans 15 amino acids. For the CDR3, the DNA is TGTGCCAGCACCTTTGGGACAGGGAGTAACTATGGCTACACCTTC. Its translation is CASTFGTGSNYGYTF.

The chain joins TRBV7-2 to TRBJ1-1; possibly TRBD1 for D (5 bases). The CDR3 sequence is 14 residues long. The ends were cut back, 5 bases at V and 3 bases at J, with 13 bases in the middle. Germline assignment: CDR1 SGHTA and CDR2 FQGNSA. The CDR3 DNA is TGTGCCAGCAGCCCCGTCCCGGGGCACACTGAAGCTTTCTTT. Translation: CASSPVPGHTEAFF. The variable domain in full, with the rest retrieved from reference TRBV7-2 and TRBJ1-1, is GAGVSQSPSNKVTEKGKDVELRCDPISGHTALYWYRQSLGQGLEFLIYFQGNSAPDKSGLPSDRFSAERTGGSVSTLTIQRTQQEDSAVYLCASSPVPGHTEAFFGQGTRLTVV.

This clonotype was recorded a few times. The chain carries TRBV5-1 and TRBJ2-2; possibly TRBD1 for D (5 bases). V was shortened by 4 bases and J by 1 base, with 8 bases between the two germline ends. Per germline, CDR1 SGHRS and CDR2 YFSETQ. There are 14 residues in the CDR3. The CDR3 is CASSPQGNTGELFF. The CDR3 DNA reads TGCGCCAGCAGCCCCCAGGGGAACACCGGGGAGCTGTTTTTT. Together with reference TRBV5-1 and TRBJ2-2, the CDR3 gives the full variable domain: KAGVTQTPRYLIKTRGQQVTLSCSPISGHRSVSWYQQTPGQGLQFLFEYFSETQRNKGNFPGRFSGRQFSNSRSEMNVSTLELGDSALYLCASSPQGNTGELFFGEGSRLTVL.

The chain is built from TRBV4-1 and TRBJ1-1; no reliable D call. Germline CDR1 MGHRA, CDR2 YSYEKL. Trimming removed 2 bases from V and 0 bases from J, with 13 bases in between. The CDR3 is 16 residues long. CDR3 nucleotides: TGCGCCAGCAGCCAAAATCCGCAGGCTGTGAACACTGAAGCTTTCTTT. Protein product: CASSQNPQAVNTEAFF.

This clonotype was seen more than once but under ten times. Sequence at one end of the junction differs from germline and may be a read error. The V and J genes are TRBV7-7 and TRBJ2-5; tentatively, D is TRBD1 (6 bases). This CDR3 has 13 residues. Per the germline V gene, CDR1 is SSHAT and CDR2 is FNYEAQ (reference sequence). CDR3 sequence reads: CASSRGTLETQYF. The CDR3 bases are TGTGCTAGCAGCCGTGGGACACTAGAGACCCAGTACTTC.

This clonotype occurred a few times. The chain has TRBV7-2 and TRBJ1-2; 7 positions match TRBD1. CDR3 size: 13 residues. Germline CDR1 and CDR2: SGHTA and FQGNSA. V shed 3 bases and J 3 bases; nucleotides not matched to a gene: 1. The CDR3 bases are TGTGCCAGCAGCTTTCAGGGGGACTATGGCTACACCTTC. Amino acid sequence: CASSFQGDYGYTF.

The gene calls are TRBV18 and TRBJ2-3, with 7 bases fitting TRBD1. J lost 1 base, V lost 1 base, and 2 bases had no gene match. The germline CDR1 and CDR2 sequences are KGHSH and LQKENI. The CDR3 extends over 15 amino acids. The CDR3 DNA follows: TGTGCCAGCTCACCACGGCAGGGGGGCACAGATACGCAGTATTTT. This encodes CASSPRQGGTDTQYF.

The table lists this clonotype with a few counts. The V call is TRBV6-5, the J call TRBJ2-1; TRBD2 is a possible D gene (7 bases). Deletions cut 6 bases from V and 10 bases from J, with 19 bases between. Germline values: CDR1 MNHEY, CDR2 SVGAGI. The CDR3 sequence is 14 residues long. CDR3 amino acids: CASRDPRGAREQFF. In DNA, the CDR3 is TGTGCCAGCAGGGATCCTCGGGGGGCGAGAGAGCAGTTCTTC.

This clonotype appeared many times. This rearrangement joins TRBV5-1 to TRBJ1-5, with a tentative D call TRBD1 (5 bases). Germline V gene data show CDR1 as SGHRS and CDR2 as YFSETQ. V gave up 0 bases and J gave up 7 bases, with 17 bases separating them. The CDR3 is 16 residues long. The CDR3: CASSLGGERAGQPQHF. The CDR3 DNA reads as TGCGCCAGCAGCTTGGGCGGAGAGAGGGCAGGGCAGCCCCAGCATTTT.